The text below deals with one T cell receptor beta chain. As yet, its antigen is unknown. This specimen belongs to a study of OX40 agonist ivuxolimab in advanced cancers. The study's findings and limits: CD8+ T cells were the subset that, on average, had more expanded clones than CD4+.

Only in-frame clones appear in the TCRdb table, and some are missing; sequencing was by immunoSEQ multiplex PCR. The table has over 60,000 clones, roughly 94% seen once; the top ten hold about 15%. This TCR derives from an adult with an advanced solid tumor such as melanoma, head and neck, liver or kidney cancer. The specimen was CD4+ or CD8+ T cells sorted from blood, collected in a trial of the OX40 agonist ivuxolimab.

Written as DNA, the CDR3 is TGCGCCAGCAGCTTGGAAGGCCGTTCTGAGCACTCCTACGAGCAGTACTTC. Translated, it gives CASSLEGRSEHSYEQYF. The chain employs TRBV5-1 and TRBJ2-7; D gene unclear. The germline V and J ends were trimmed by 0 bases and 0 bases, with 16 bases remaining between them. Germline V CDR1 and CDR2: SGHRS, YFSETQ. This CDR3 is built from 17 residues. The entire variable domain, with the rest obtained from reference TRBV5-1 and TRBJ2-7, is as follows: KAGVTQTPRYLIKTRGQQVTLSCSPISGHRSVSWYQQTPGQGLQFLFEYFSETQRNKGNFPGRFSGRQFSNSRSEMNVSTLELGDSALYLCASSLEGRSEHSYEQYFGPGTRLTVT.